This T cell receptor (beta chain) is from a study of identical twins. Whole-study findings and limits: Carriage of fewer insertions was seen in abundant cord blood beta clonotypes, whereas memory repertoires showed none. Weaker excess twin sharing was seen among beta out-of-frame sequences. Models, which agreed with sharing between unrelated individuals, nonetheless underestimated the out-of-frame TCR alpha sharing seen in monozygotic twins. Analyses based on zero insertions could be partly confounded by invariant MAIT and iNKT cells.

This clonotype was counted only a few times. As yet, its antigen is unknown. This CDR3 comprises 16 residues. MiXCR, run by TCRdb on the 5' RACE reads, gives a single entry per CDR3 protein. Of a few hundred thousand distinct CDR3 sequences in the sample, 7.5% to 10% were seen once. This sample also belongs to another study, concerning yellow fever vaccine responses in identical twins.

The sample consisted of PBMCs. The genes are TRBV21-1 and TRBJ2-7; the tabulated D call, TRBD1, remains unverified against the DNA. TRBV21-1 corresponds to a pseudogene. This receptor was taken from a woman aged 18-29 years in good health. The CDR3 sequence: CAPFPYRGHKVDEQYF. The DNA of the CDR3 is TGTGCCCCTTTCCCCTACAGGGGCCACAAAGTCGACGAGCAGTACTTC.